The 14 T cell receptor beta chains below all came from one sample that was sequenced in a study of CD8+ T cells in alopecia areata. Isolated RNA was reverse transcribed into cDNA used as the sequencing template. Profiling relied on immunoSEQ multiplex PCR, and the TCRdb table lists in-frame clones only, not all of them. Among about 150,000 clones listed, less than 65% were seen once. This material consisted of CD8+ T cells sorted from blood, taken at week 0. Source of these receptors: a human donor with alopecia areata.

In its sample, this clone was seen a few times. V is TRBV6-5 and J is TRBJ1-1; the D gene is possibly TRBD1 (6 bases). CDR3 length equals 13 residues. Trimming left V 2 bases short and J 7 bases short, with 11 bases between. Looked up from germline, CDR1 is MNHEY and CDR2 is SVGAGI. CDR3 nucleotides: TGTGCCAGCAGTTACCGAACAGGGCTTGAAGCTTTCTTT. Protein product: CASSYRTGLEAFF.

V and J are TRBV27 and TRBJ2-1; perhaps TRBD2 as D (6 bases). The CDR3 consists of 16 residues. CDR1 and CDR2 (germline): MNHEY, SMNVEV (reference sequence). The ends were cut back, 2 bases at V and 10 bases at J, with 21 bases in the middle. CDR3 protein: CASSLNSRGSRGEQFF. CDR3 nucleotides: TGTGCCAGCAGTTTAAACTCTCGGGGTTCCCGGGGGGAGCAGTTCTTC.

The chain has TRBV30 and TRBJ1-1; D is unresolved. V lost 1 base, J lost 8 bases, and 8 bases lay in between. This CDR3 contains 11 residues. Germline V gene data show CDR1 as GTSNPN and CDR2 as SVGIG (reference sequence). CDR3 DNA: TGTGCCTGGAGTGAGGACGGCGAAGCTTTCTTT. Translated, it gives CAWSEDGEAFF.

The rearrangement joins TRBV7-6 to TRBJ2-5; the match to TRBD2 covers 8 bases. The junction had 6 bases not matched to a gene; V was cut back by 5 bases and J by 4 bases. The CDR3 covers 14 residues. From germline, CDR1 is SGHVS and CDR2 FNYEAQ. CDR3 nucleotides: TGTGCCAGCAGCGCGGGACTAGTAAGAGAGACCCAGTACTTC. It encodes CASSAGLVRETQYF.

The rearrangement joins TRBV10-2 to TRBJ2-1; D tentatively reads TRBD1 or TRBD2 (6 bases each). V was cut by 3 bases and J by 2 bases, with 8 bases left in between. This CDR3 spans 14 amino acids. Germline V CDR1 and CDR2: WSHSY, SAAADI. CDR3 protein: CASSEGGPYNEQFF. DNA for the CDR3: TGCGCCAGCAGTGAAGGGGGGCCCTACAATGAGCAGTTCTTC.

This chain connects TRBV4-1 to TRBJ1-1; D is uncertain. Germline CDR1 MGHRA, CDR2 YSYEKL. With 1 base removed from V and 4 bases from J, the gap between germline ends came to 10 bases. The CDR3 is 14 residues long. The CDR3 loop reads CASSQGEEGTEAFF. Written as DNA, the CDR3 is TGCGCCAGCAGCCAAGGGGAGGAGGGCACTGAAGCTTTCTTT.

This chain connects TRBV15 to TRBJ1-2, with unresolved D. V shed 0 bases and J shed 8 bases, with 13 bases lying between them. The germline gives CDR1 LNHNV, CDR2 YYDKDF (reference sequence). This CDR3 has 14 residues. The CDR3 protein is CATSRDPFLYGYTF. In nucleotides, the CDR3 is TGTGCCACCAGCAGAGATCCCTTTCTCTACGGCTACACCTTC. Variable domain in full (rest from reference TRBV15 and TRBJ1-2): DAMVIQNPRYQVTQFGKPVTLSCSQTLNHNVMYWYQQKSSQAPKLLFHYYDKDFNNEADTPDNFQSRRPNTSFCFLDIRSPGLGDTAMYLCATSRDPFLYGYTFGSGTRLTVV.

The gene calls are TRBV30 and TRBJ1-1; weak D call: TRBD1 (6 bases). With 4 bases removed from V and 1 base from J, the gap between germline ends came to 13 bases. Germline assignment: CDR1 GTSNPN and CDR2 SVGIG (reference sequence). The CDR3 loop spans 14 amino acids. The CDR3 DNA reads as TGTGCCTGGAATCCGGGGGCGCGGAACACTGAAGCTTTCTTT. Protein: CAWNPGARNTEAFF.

This rearrangement joins TRBV9 to TRBJ2-1; TRBD2 matches 8 bases. V dropped 0 bases and J dropped 8; count of bases not matched to a gene: 10. The CDR3 extends over 16 amino acids. Germline CDR1 SGDLS, CDR2 YYNGEE. CDR3 nucleotides: TGTGCCAGCAGCGTAGGTGGTGATAGCGGGGTGTATGAGCAGTTCTTC. It specifies CASSVGGDSGVYEQFF.

The chain joins TRBV5-6 to TRBJ2-3, with 11 bases aligning to TRBD1. V was pared by 4 bases and J by 4 bases, with 5 bases of the junction left unmatched. Germline V gene data show CDR1 as SGHDT and CDR2 as YYEEEE. This CDR3 spans 15 amino acids. CDR3 amino acids: CASSPGTGGADTQYF. The DNA for the CDR3 is TGTGCCAGCAGCCCTGGGACAGGGGGGGCAGATACGCAGTATTTT. Full variable domain (missing parts from reference TRBV5-6 and TRBJ2-3): DAGVTQSPTHLIKTRGQQVTLRCSPKSGHDTVSWYQQALGQGPQFIFQYYEEEERQRGNFPDRFSGHQFPNYSSELNVNALLLGDSALYLCASSPGTGGADTQYFGPGTRLTVL.

The genes are TRBV2 and TRBJ1-2; 7 bases fit TRBD1. Germline CDR1 and CDR2: SNHLY and FYNNEI. Trimming removed 6 bases from V and 14 bases from J; junction bases left unmatched: 6. The CDR3 spans 10 residues. CDR3 sequence reads: CASRAGTETF. CDR3 in DNA: TGTGCCAGCAGAGCTGGGACAGAAACCTTC.

The table lists this clone with a few counts. The chain links TRBV2 to TRBJ2-7; D might be TRBD2 (5 bases). Germline CDR1 SNHLY, CDR2 FYNNEI. This CDR3 comprises 12 residues. The germline V and J ends were trimmed by 4 bases and 3 bases, with 7 bases remaining between them. CDR3 amino acids: CASSGRNYEQYF. The DNA for the CDR3 is TGTGCCAGCAGTGGGAGGAACTACGAGCAGTACTTC.

The gene calls are TRBV6-5 and TRBJ2-7; tentative D call: TRBD1 (8 bases). The CDR3 length is 14 residues. The germline CDR1 and CDR2 sequences are MNHEY and SVGAGI. The V and J ends lost 5 bases and 7 bases respectively, with 18 bases between them. CDR3 nucleotide sequence: TGTGCCAGCAGTCCCGGGACAGGACTAGGGGAGCAGTACTTC. The encoded protein is CASSPGTGLGEQYF.

The chain has TRBV2 and TRBJ2-5; 10 nucleotides match TRBD2. J gave up 3 bases and V 2 bases, and 9 bases lay outside the gene matches. The germline V gene has CDR1 SNHLY and CDR2 FYNNEI. The CDR3 contains 17 residues. The CDR3 is CASSELAGATLKETQYF. CDR3 sequence (DNA): TGTGCCAGCAGTGAACTAGCGGGGGCCACCTTGAAAGAGACCCAGTACTTC.